Shown below are 28 T cell receptor beta chains from a single sample sequenced in a study of PD-1 blockade in classical Hodgkin lymphoma. Profiled with immunoSEQ multiplex PCR; TCRdb holds only in-frame clones, not every one. The data contain 25,000 to 35,000 clones, roughly 70% of them singletons. Relapses following autologous stem cell transplantation were seen in all patients, with brentuximab vedotin exposure varying. The specimen comprised peripheral blood mononuclear cells (PBMCs), sampled before the second cycle of nivolumab. These receptor sequences come from a human donor with classical Hodgkin lymphoma.

The V and J genes are TRBV5-1 and TRBJ1-2; D gene unclear. Germline CDR1 is SGHRS and CDR2 is YFSETQ. The ends were cut back, 4 bases at V and 0 bases at J, with 10 bases in the middle. The CDR3 runs 14 residues. The CDR3 bases are TGCGCCAGCAGCGCGGTGCGGGCTAACTATGGCTACACCTTC. This encodes CASSAVRANYGYTF.

This clone appeared a few times. The chain has TRBV10-3 and TRBJ2-2; D unresolved. Trimming stripped 8 bases from V and 5 bases from J, with 6 bases between. Germline values: CDR1 ENHRY, CDR2 SYGVKD. This CDR3 contains 11 residues. CDR3 bases: TGTGCCATCGAGAGTACCGGGGAGCTGTTTTTT. Translation: CAIESTGELFF.

The rearrangement joins TRBV7-2 to TRBJ1-2; D call uncertain. V was trimmed by 5 bases and J by 2 bases, leaving 12 bases between them. The CDR3 is 14 amino acids. The germline gives CDR1 SGHTA, CDR2 FQGNSA. Here the CDR3 DNA reads TGTGCCAGCAGCGCCCGACTCTCAAACTATGGCTACACCTTC. It specifies CASSARLSNYGYTF.

The rearrangement joins TRBV5-1 to TRBJ1-1; D might be TRBD1 (5 bases). This CDR3 is built from 15 residues. V dropped 3 bases and J dropped 2 bases, with 14 bases sitting between them. From germline, CDR1 is SGHRS and CDR2 YFSETQ. The CDR3 DNA reads as TGCGCCAGCAGCTCGCGACTGGGGGATAACACTGAAGCTTTCTTT. Its protein product is CASSSRLGDNTEAFF.

The genes are TRBV7-8 and TRBJ1-4, with TRBD1 as a possible D gene (5 bases). This CDR3 region has 14 residues. CDR1 SGHVS and CDR2 FQNEAQ come from the germline V gene. Trimming removed 3 bases from V and 1 base from J, with 6 bases in between. The CDR3 DNA is TGTGCCAGCAGCTTGACAGTAACTAATGAAAAACTGTTTTTT. This translates into CASSLTVTNEKLFF.

Remarks on this clone: The sample carries other DNA sequences with the same CDR3. The chain uses TRBV6-5 and TRBJ2-7; D call uncertain. CDR1 is MNHEY and CDR2 is SVGAGI in the germline V gene. Trimming took 0 bases from V and 2 from J, leaving 11 bases between them. CDR3 length: 15 residues. The CDR3 region has the DNA TGTGCCAGCAGTTACTCGTACCATAGTACCTACGAGCAGTACTTC. Translated: CASSYSYHSTYEQYF.

J is TRBJ1-4 and V is TRBV4-3, with D perhaps TRBD1 (6 bases). The germline V gene has CDR1 LGHNA and CDR2 YSLEER. This CDR3 has 17 residues. V shed 0 bases and J shed 7 bases, with 18 bases lying between them. Here the CDR3 reads CASSQDKPGQVVEKLFF. In DNA form, the CDR3 reads TGCGCCAGCAGCCAAGATAAGCCGGGACAAGTGGTTGAAAAACTGTTTTTT.

The chain uses TRBV14 and TRBJ2-3, with 12 bases identical to TRBD2. The CDR3 is 15 residues long. In germline, CDR1 is SGHDN, CDR2 FVKESK. V shed 2 bases and J 10 bases; nucleotides not matched to a gene: 7. CDR3 amino acids: CASSQLTSGRVAQYF. In nucleotides, the CDR3 is TGTGCCAGCAGCCAACTGACTAGCGGGAGAGTGGCGCAGTATTTT.

The chain uses TRBV5-6 and TRBJ2-2, with no clear D. CDR3 size: 12 residues. V was trimmed by 1 base and J by 5 bases, leaving 3 bases between them. CDR1 SGHDT and CDR2 YYEEEE come from the germline V gene. The CDR3 spells CASSLTTGELFF. The DNA for the CDR3 is TGTGCCAGCAGCTTGACAACCGGGGAGCTGTTTTTT.

This chain joins TRBV11-2 and TRBJ1-1; D gene uncertain. The CDR3 has 13 residues. Trimming took off 1 base at V and 1 base at J, with 4 bases between the two ends. Germline loops: CDR1 SGHAT, CDR2 FQNNGV. The CDR3 loop is CASSLAANTEAFF. DNA of the CDR3: TGTGCCAGCAGCTTAGCTGCGAACACTGAAGCTTTCTTT.

This clone was detected a few times. This specimen includes other DNA sequences encoding the same CDR3. The chain uses TRBV20-1 and TRBJ1-4; no firm D call. Germline V gene data show CDR1 as DFQATT and CDR2 as SNEGSKA (reference sequence). The germline V and J ends were trimmed by 4 bases and 5 bases, with 5 bases remaining between them. This CDR3 contains 11 residues. DNA of the CDR3: TGCAGTGCTATGGGGAATGAAAAACTGTTTTTT. Encoded protein: CSAMGNEKLFF.

The chain employs TRBV6-5 and TRBJ2-3; D might be TRBD2 (5 bases). The V gene's germline CDR1 is MNHEY and CDR2 SVGAGI. Deletions cut 10 bases from V and 6 bases from J, with 23 bases between. The CDR3 spans 15 residues. DNA of the CDR3: TGTGCCACCAAACTTAGTTCCGGGATCTCCGATACGCAGTATTTT. This gives the protein CATKLSSGISDTQYF.

This chain uses TRBV7-6 with TRBJ1-6; D gene ambiguous. Germline V gene data show CDR1 as SGHVS and CDR2 as FNYEAQ. This CDR3 region has 14 residues. V was cut by 4 bases and J by 4 bases, with 8 bases left in between. The CDR3 here is CASSSLVYNSPLHF. CDR3 coding DNA: TGTGCCAGCAGCTCGCTCGTTTATAATTCACCCCTCCACTTT. Combining the CDR3 with reference TRBV7-6 and TRBJ1-6 gives the whole variable domain GAGVSQSPRYKVTKRGQDVALRCDPISGHVSLYWYRQALGQGPEFLTYFNYEAQQDKSGLPNDRFSAERPEGSISTLTIQRTEQRDSAMYRCASSSLVYNSPLHFGNGTRLTVT.

The genes are TRBV5-6 and TRBJ2-1, with 10 bases matching TRBD2. The germline V gene encodes CDR1 SGHDT and CDR2 YYEEEE. V was clipped by 0 bases and J by 4 bases; unmatched bases: 7. There are 17 residues in the CDR3. CDR3 region: CASSLGLAGASYNEQFF. CDR3 sequence (DNA): TGTGCCAGCAGCTTGGGGCTAGCGGGGGCCTCGTACAATGAGCAGTTCTTC.

The gene calls are TRBV9 and TRBJ2-2; D ambiguous. Germline values: CDR1 SGDLS, CDR2 YYNGEE. V lost 0 bases and J 7 bases, leaving 7 bases between the germline ends. The CDR3 contains 13 residues. The CDR3 is CASSVAGSGELFF. The CDR3 DNA sequence: TGTGCCAGCAGCGTAGCCGGCAGCGGGGAGCTGTTTTTT. Drawing the rest from reference TRBV9 and TRBJ2-2, the complete variable domain is DSGVTQTPKHLITATGQRVTLRCSPRSGDLSVYWYQQSLDQGLQFLIQYYNGEERAKGNILERFSAQQFPDLHSELNLSSLELGDSALYFCASSVAGSGELFFGEGSRLTVL.

The chain carries TRBV28 and TRBJ1-1; D gene uncertain. CDR1 is MDHEN and CDR2 is SYDVKM in the germline V gene. The length of the CDR3 is 15 residues. Trimming took off 5 bases at V and 4 bases at J, with 17 bases between the two ends. In DNA form, the CDR3 reads TGTGCCAGCAGTAAGAACCCCGGTGGTGGCACTGAAGCTTTCTTT. Translated: CASSKNPGGGTEAFF.

V gene TRBV19 combines with J gene TRBJ1-6; 10 bases align to TRBD1. The CDR3 is 16 amino acids. CDR1 LNHDA and CDR2 SQIVND come from the germline V gene (reference sequence). V was pared by 5 bases and J by 9 bases, with 10 bases of the junction left unmatched. DNA for the CDR3: TGTGCCAGTAGTCAACAAACCGGGACAGGGGCTTCACCCCTCCACTTT. Amino acid sequence: CASSQQTGTGASPLHF.

The chain carries TRBV15 and TRBJ1-6; possibly TRBD1 for D (5 bases). CDR1 and CDR2 (germline): LNHNV, YYDKDF (reference sequence). The length of the CDR3 is 14 residues. Trimming pared 1 base from V and 15 bases from J, leaving 16 bases between. CDR3 DNA sequence: TGTGCCACCAGCAGAGTTACCGGGACGTTTAACCTCCACTTT. Translation gives CATSRVTGTFNLHF.

The V call is TRBV6-5, the J call TRBJ2-7; maybe TRBD1 (6 bases). The CDR3 runs to 11 residues. V was shortened by 6 bases and J by 9 bases, with 12 bases between the two germline ends. Germline CDR1 MNHEY, CDR2 SVGAGI. Here the CDR3 DNA reads TGTGCCAGCAGCCGCGACAGGTTGCAGTACTTC. Translation gives CASSRDRLQYF.

V and J are TRBV28 and TRBJ1-5; D remains ambiguous. CDR1 MDHEN and CDR2 SYDVKM come from the germline V gene. CDR3 length: 16 amino acids. V was shortened by 1 base and J by 4 bases, with 14 bases between the two germline ends. The CDR3 is CASSLLAAFGNQPQHF. The CDR3 nucleotides are TGTGCCAGCAGTTTATTAGCCGCGTTCGGTAATCAGCCCCAGCATTTT.

The chain carries TRBV19 and TRBJ1-2, with D possibly TRBD1 on 6 matching bases. The ends were cut back, 5 bases at V and 0 bases at J, with 13 bases in the middle. The CDR3 length is 15 residues. The germline V gene encodes CDR1 LNHDA and CDR2 SQIVND (reference sequence). This CDR3 is CASSQQGPANYGYTF. The CDR3 DNA follows: TGTGCCAGTAGTCAACAGGGTCCGGCTAACTATGGCTACACCTTC.

This chain connects TRBV28 to TRBJ2-1; 11 bases are shared with TRBD2. V trimming: 2 bases; J trimming: 2 bases; junction bases outside the gene matches: 5. This CDR3 has 17 residues. Germline CDR1 and CDR2: MDHEN and SYDVKM. As DNA, the CDR3 is TGTGCCAGCAGTTTACCACTAGCGGGGGTAGCCTACAATGAGCAGTTCTTC. This translates into CASSLPLAGVAYNEQFF.

The genes are TRBV19 and TRBJ2-5, with D possibly TRBD1 on 6 matching bases. Germline lookup yields CDR1 LNHDA and CDR2 SQIVND (reference sequence). Trimming took off 3 bases at V and 4 bases at J, with 18 bases between the two ends. The CDR3 totals 16 residues. In DNA, the CDR3 is TGTGCCAGTAGTATTAGGGGCGTGGCAGGGGCAGAGACCCAGTACTTC. Amino acid sequence: CASSIRGVAGAETQYF.

The V call is TRBV5-4, the J call TRBJ1-1; D is undetermined. Per germline, CDR1 SGHNT and CDR2 YYREEE (reference sequence). CDR3 length equals 16 residues. V lost 0 bases to trimming and J lost 1 base, with 13 bases between them. The CDR3 loop is CASSLVASTRNTEAFF. The CDR3 nucleotides read TGTGCCAGCAGCTTGGTCGCGTCCACTAGGAACACTGAAGCTTTCTTT. Full variable domain (rest looked up from reference TRBV5-4 and TRBJ1-1): ETGVTQSPTHLIKTRGQQVTLRCSSQSGHNTVSWYQQALGQGPQFIFQYYREEENGRGNFPPRFSGLQFPNYSSELNVNALELDDSALYLCASSLVASTRNTEAFFGQGTRLTVV.

This sequence joins TRBV6-6 and TRBJ2-7; 10 positions match TRBD2. CDR3 length: 14 amino acids. CDR1 and CDR2 from the germline V gene are MNHNY and SVGAGI (reference sequence). In nucleotides, the CDR3 is TGTGCCAGCAGTTACTCGGGTCTAGCGGGGGATTTGCACGTC. Its protein is CASSYSGLAGDLHV.

The V gene is TRBV7-6, the J gene TRBJ2-1; the match to TRBD2 covers 9 bases. CDR1 is SGHVS, CDR2 FNYEAQ, per germline. After removal of 2 bases from V and 0 bases from J, the junction contained 8 bases not matched to a gene. The CDR3 is made up of 18 amino acids. Here the CDR3 reads CASSLPQREALSYNEQFF. DNA for the CDR3: TGTGCCAGCAGCTTACCCCAGCGGGAGGCCCTCTCCTACAATGAGCAGTTCTTC.

The chain combines TRBV28 with TRBJ1-4, with no clear D. With 6 bases removed from V and 4 bases from J, the gap between germline ends came to 6 bases. The CDR3 extends over 12 amino acids. Germline CDR1 reads MDHEN; CDR2 reads SYDVKM. The CDR3 loop is CASSQINEKLFF. Here the CDR3 DNA reads TGTGCCAGCAGCCAGATTAATGAAAAACTGTTTTTT.

This clone has a handful of counts. The V gene is TRBV11-2, the J gene TRBJ2-7; D is unclear. CDR3 length: 15 amino acids. CDR1 and CDR2 from the germline V gene are SGHAT and FQNNGV. V lost 5 bases and J lost 6, with 20 bases in between. The chain's CDR3 is CASSVSFALRFEQYF. The CDR3 bases are TGTGCCAGCAGCGTGTCCTTCGCACTACGATTCGAGCAGTACTTC. The full variable domain, completed using reference TRBV11-2 and TRBJ2-7, is EAGVAQSPRYKIIEKRQSVAFWCNPISGHATLYWYQQILGQGPKLLIQFQNNGVVDDSQLPKDRFSAERLKGVDSTLKIQPAKLEDSAVYLCASSVSFALRFEQYFGPGTRLTVT.